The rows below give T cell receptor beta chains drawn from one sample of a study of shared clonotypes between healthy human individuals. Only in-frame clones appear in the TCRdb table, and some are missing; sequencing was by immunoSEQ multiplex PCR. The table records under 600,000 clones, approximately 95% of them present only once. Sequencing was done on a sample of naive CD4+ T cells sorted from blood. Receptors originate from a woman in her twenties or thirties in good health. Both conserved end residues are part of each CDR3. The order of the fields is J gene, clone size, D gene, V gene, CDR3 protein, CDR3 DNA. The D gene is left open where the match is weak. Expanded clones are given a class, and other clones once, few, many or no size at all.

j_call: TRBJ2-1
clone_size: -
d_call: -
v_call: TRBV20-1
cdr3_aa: CSAGSPFF
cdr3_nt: TGCAGTGCCGGAAGCCCCTTCTTC

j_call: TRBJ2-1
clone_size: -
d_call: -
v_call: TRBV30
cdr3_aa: CAWGGQFNEQFF
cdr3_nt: TGTGCCTGGGGGGGGCAGTTCAATGAGCAGTTCTTC

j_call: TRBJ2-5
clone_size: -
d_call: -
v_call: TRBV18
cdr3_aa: CASSPDGGETQYF
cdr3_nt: TGTGCCAGCTCACCCGACGGGGGAGAGACCCAGTACTTC

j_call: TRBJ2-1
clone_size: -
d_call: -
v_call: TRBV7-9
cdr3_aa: CASSTRTNPYNEQFF
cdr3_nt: TGTGCCAGCAGCACCAGGACTAACCCTTACAATGAGCAGTTCTTC

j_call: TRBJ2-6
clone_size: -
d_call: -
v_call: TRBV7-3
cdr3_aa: CASSLGLAEANVLTF
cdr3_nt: TGTGCCAGCAGCTTGGGGTTGGCTGAGGCCAACGTCCTGACTTTC

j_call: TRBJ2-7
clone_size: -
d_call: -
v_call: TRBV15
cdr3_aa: CATSRGGSGEAEQYF
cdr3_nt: TGTGCCACCAGCAGAGGGGGGAGTGGGGAGGCCGAGCAGTACTTC

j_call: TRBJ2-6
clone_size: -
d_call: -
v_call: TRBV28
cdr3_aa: CASSPRGGSGANVLTF
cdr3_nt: TGTGCCAGCAGTCCCCGAGGGGGCTCTGGGGCCAACGTCCTGACTTTC

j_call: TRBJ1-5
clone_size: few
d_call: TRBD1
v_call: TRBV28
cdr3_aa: CASRMGGTVKAQPQHF
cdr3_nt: TGTGCCAGCAGGATGGGCGGGACAGTGAAGGCGCAGCCCCAGCATTTT

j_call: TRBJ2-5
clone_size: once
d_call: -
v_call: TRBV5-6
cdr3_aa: CASGTRRETQYF
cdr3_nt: TGTGCCAGCGGGACCCGAAGGGAGACCCAGTACTTC

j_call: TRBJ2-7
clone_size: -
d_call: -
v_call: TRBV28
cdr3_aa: CASSFEGGRQYF
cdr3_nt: TGTGCCAGCAGTTTTGAGGGGGGCCGGCAGTACTTC

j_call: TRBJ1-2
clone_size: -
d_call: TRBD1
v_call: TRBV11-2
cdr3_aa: CASSLVPGGDYGYTF
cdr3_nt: TGTGCCAGCAGCTTAGTGCCAGGGGGGGACTATGGCTACACCTTC

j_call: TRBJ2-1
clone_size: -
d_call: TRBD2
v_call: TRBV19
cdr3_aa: CASIQRGTSGRANSVYNEQFF
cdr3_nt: TGTGCCAGTATCCAACGGGGAACTAGCGGGAGGGCTAACTCCGTATACAATGAGCAGTTCTTC

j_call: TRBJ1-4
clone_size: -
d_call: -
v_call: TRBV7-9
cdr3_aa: CASSLDGRTNEKLFF
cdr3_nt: TGTGCCAGCAGCTTAGATGGCAGAACTAATGAAAAACTGTTTTTT

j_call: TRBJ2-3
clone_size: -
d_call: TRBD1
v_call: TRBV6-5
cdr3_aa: CASRRDRGRGDTQYF
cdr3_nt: TGTGCCAGCAGGCGGGACAGGGGGCGCGGAGATACGCAGTATTTT

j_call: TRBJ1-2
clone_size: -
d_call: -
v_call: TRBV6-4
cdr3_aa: CASSDRRGLNYGYTF
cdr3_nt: TGTGCCAGCAGTGACCGTCGGGGGCTCAACTATGGCTACACCTTC

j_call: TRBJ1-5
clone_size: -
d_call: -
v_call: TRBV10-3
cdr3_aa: CAIKGASNQPQHF
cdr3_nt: TGTGCCATCAAGGGAGCTAGCAATCAGCCCCAGCATTTT

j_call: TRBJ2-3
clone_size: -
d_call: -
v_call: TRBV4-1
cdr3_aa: CASSQPRGSDTQYF
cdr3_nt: TGCGCCAGCAGCCAACCACGAGGTTCAGATACGCAGTATTTT

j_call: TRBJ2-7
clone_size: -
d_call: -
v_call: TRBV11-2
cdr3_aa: CASSSLSGVPYEQYF
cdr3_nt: TGTGCCAGCAGCTCACTCAGCGGAGTGCCCTACGAGCAGTACTTC

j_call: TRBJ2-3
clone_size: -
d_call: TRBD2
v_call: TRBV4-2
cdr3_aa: CASSQEPPGLAGGDTQYF
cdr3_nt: TGTGCCAGCAGCCAAGAGCCCCCCGGACTAGCGGGAGGAGATACGCAGTATTTT

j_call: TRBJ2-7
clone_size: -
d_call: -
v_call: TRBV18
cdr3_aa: CASSSPGSGSSYEQYF
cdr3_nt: TGTGCCAGCTCATCCCCAGGTAGCGGAAGCTCCTACGAGCAGTACTTC

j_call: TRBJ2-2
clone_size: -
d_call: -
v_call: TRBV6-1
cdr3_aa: CASSEVNNPGELFF
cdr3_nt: TGTGCCAGCAGTGAAGTTAACAATCCCGGGGAGCTGTTTTTT

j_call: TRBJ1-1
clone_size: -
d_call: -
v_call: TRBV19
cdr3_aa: CASRRFMNTEAFF
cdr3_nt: TGTGCCAGTCGACGGTTTATGAACACTGAAGCTTTCTTT

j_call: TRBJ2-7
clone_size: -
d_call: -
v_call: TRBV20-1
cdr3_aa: CSAGGYEQYF
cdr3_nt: TGCAGTGCGGGCGGGTACGAGCAGTACTTC

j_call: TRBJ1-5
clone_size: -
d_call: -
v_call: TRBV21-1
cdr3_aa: CASSTVDSPWQPQHF
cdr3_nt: TGTGCCAGCAGCACCGTGGACAGCCCATGGCAGCCCCAGCATTTT

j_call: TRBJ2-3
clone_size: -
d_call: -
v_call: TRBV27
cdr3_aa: CASKTTEIAGTDTQYF
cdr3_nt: TGTGCCAGCAAGACCACGGAGATAGCGGGCACAGATACGCAGTATTTT

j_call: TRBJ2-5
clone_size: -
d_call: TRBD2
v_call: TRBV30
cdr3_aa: CAWGLAAETQYF
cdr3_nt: TGTGCCTGGGGTCTAGCGGCGGAGACCCAGTACTTC

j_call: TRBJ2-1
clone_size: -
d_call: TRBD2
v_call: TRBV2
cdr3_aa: CASRLAGDNEQFF
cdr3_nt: TGTGCCAGCAGACTAGCGGGAGACAATGAGCAGTTCTTC

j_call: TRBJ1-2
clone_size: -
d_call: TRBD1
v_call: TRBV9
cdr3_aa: CASSSGQGNYGYTF
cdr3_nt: TGTGCCAGCAGCTCCGGACAGGGTAACTATGGCTACACCTTC

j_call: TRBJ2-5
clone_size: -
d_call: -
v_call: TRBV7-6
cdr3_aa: CASSFPPGETQYF
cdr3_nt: TGTGCCAGCAGCTTCCCCCCAGGAGAGACCCAGTACTTC

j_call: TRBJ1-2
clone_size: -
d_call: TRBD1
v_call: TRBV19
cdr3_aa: CATRVGQGYYGYTF
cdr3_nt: TGTGCCACCAGGGTTGGACAGGGCTACTATGGCTACACCTTC

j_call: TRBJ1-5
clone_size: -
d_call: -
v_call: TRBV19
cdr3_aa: CASLPGGSYSNQPQHF
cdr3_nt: TGTGCCAGCCTTCCGGGGGGGAGTTATAGCAATCAGCCCCAGCATTTT

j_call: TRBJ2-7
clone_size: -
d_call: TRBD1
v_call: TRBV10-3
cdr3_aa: CAISESGTGGLVASSYEQYF
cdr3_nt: TGTGCCATCAGTGAGTCCGGGACAGGCGGGTTGGTAGCGTCTTCCTACGAGCAGTACTTC

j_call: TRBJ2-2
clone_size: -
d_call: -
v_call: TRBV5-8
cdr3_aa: CASSLTSGTWDTGELFF
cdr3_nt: TGTGCCAGCAGCTTGACCTCCGGGACTTGGGACACCGGGGAGCTGTTTTTT

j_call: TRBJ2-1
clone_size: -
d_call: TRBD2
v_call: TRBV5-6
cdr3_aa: CASSPLAGADYNEQFF
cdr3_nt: TGTGCCAGCAGCCCACTAGCGGGAGCGGACTACAATGAGCAGTTCTTC

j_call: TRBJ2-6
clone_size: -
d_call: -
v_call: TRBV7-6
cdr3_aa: CASSLQLSGANVLTF
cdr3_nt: TGTGCCAGCAGCTTACAGCTCTCTGGGGCCAACGTCCTGACTTTC

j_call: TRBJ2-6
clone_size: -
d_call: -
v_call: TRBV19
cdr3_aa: CASSQWGPAFSGANVLTF
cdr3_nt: TGTGCCAGTAGTCAATGGGGCCCGGCCTTCTCTGGGGCCAACGTCCTGACTTTC

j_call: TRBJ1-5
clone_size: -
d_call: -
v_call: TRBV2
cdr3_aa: CASKDSRNQPQHF
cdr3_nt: TGTGCCAGCAAGGACAGCCGCAATCAGCCCCAGCATTTT

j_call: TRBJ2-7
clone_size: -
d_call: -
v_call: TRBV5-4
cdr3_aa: CASSSPSYEQYF
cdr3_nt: TGTGCCAGCAGTAGTCCCTCCTACGAGCAGTACTTC

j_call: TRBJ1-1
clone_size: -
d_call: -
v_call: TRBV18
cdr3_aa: CASSRLRGPDNTEAFF
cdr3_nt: TGTGCCAGCTCACGCCTTCGGGGGCCGGACAACACTGAAGCTTTCTTT

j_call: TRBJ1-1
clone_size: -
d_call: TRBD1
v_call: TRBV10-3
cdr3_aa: CAISSTGGGTEAFF
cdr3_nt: TGTGCCATCAGCTCCACAGGGGGGGGCACTGAAGCTTTCTTT

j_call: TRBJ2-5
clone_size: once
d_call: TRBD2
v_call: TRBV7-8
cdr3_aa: CASSLAPASGRVSTQYF
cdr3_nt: TGTGCCAGCAGCTTAGCGCCGGCTAGCGGGAGGGTCTCGACCCAGTACTTC

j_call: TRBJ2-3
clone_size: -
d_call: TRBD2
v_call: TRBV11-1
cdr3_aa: CASSPVASGTDTQYF
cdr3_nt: TGTGCCAGCAGTCCGGTCGCTAGCGGGACAGATACGCAGTATTTT

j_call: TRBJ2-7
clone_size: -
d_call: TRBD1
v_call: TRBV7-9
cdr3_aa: CASSLWDRDYEQYF
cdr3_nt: TGTGCCAGCAGCTTATGGGACAGGGACTACGAGCAGTACTTC

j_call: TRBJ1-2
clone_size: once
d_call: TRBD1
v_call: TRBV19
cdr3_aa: CAISGTGSVGYTF
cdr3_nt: TGTGCCATAAGCGGGACAGGGAGTGTTGGCTACACCTTC

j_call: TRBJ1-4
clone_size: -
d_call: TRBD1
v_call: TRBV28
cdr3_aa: CASSPWDRGRPQEKLFF
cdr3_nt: TGTGCCAGCAGTCCCTGGGACAGGGGGCGCCCCCAGGAAAAACTGTTTTTT

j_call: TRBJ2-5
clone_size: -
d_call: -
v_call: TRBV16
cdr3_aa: CASSRNGVGRETQYF
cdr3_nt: TGTGCCAGCAGCCGGAATGGGGTGGGAAGAGAGACCCAGTACTTC

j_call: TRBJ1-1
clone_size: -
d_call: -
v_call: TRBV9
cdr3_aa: CASSVEGISNTEAFF
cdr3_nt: TGTGCCAGCAGCGTAGAGGGCATTTCAAACACTGAAGCTTTCTTT

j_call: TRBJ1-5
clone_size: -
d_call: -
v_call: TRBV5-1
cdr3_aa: CASSLEGGNQPQHF
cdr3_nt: TGCGCCAGCAGCTTGGAAGGGGGCAATCAGCCCCAGCATTTT

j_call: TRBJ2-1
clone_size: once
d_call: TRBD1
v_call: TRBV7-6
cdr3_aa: CASSDLGQGYNEQFF
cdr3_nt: TGTGCCAGCAGCGACTTAGGACAGGGCTACAATGAGCAGTTCTTC